The 26 T cell receptor beta chains reported below all come from one sample, sequenced in a study of cytomegalovirus exposure and HLA in healthy donors (dated by TCRdb to about 2017). The library was produced with the immunoSEQ multiplex PCR assay. For the multiplex PCR, a mixture combining 60 forward primers for TCR Vbeta segments and 13 reverse primers for TCR Jbeta segments was used. TCRdb's version of the immuneACCESS table is confined to in-frame rearrangements and falls short of the full clone set. An unresolved V gene accounts for under half of the shortfall where checked; the remainder is of unknown origin. Recorded for this sample are some 150,000 clones; 76% of them occurred a single time. Of the sample, 1.8% is held by the ten largest clones. Sequenced input: PBMCs. Source of these receptors: a female donor in good health and CMV-seropositive.

The rearrangement joins TRBV21-1 to TRBJ2-7; the D call of TRBD1 is as the table states it, not checked on the DNA. TRBV21-1 counts as a pseudogene. The CDR3 has 13 residues. The CDR3 loop reads CASSKALGGEQYF. In DNA form, the CDR3 reads TGTGCCAGCAGCAAAGCGCTAGGGGGCGAGCAGTACTTC.

The V call is TRBV10-3, the J call TRBJ2-5; 7 bases are shared with TRBD1. J lost 2 bases, V lost 8 bases, and 5 bases had no gene match. The CDR3 runs to 13 residues. The germline V gene has CDR1 ENHRY and CDR2 SYGVKD. In DNA, the CDR3 is TGTGCCATCGGGGGACAGATTCAAGAGACCCAGTACTTC. Its translation: CAIGGQIQETQYF.

The chain is built from TRBV9 and TRBJ1-1, with D tentatively TRBD1 (6 bases). V dropped 3 bases and J dropped 5 bases, with 11 bases sitting between them. This CDR3 has 13 residues. The germline V gene has CDR1 SGDLS and CDR2 YYNGEE. The CDR3 region has the DNA TGTGCCAGCAGCGAACAGGGTGATACTGAAGCTTTCTTT. The encoded protein is CASSEQGDTEAFF. The full variable domain, completed using reference TRBV9 and TRBJ1-1, is DSGVTQTPKHLITATGQRVTLRCSPRSGDLSVYWYQQSLDQGLQFLIQYYNGEERAKGNILERFSAQQFPDLHSELNLSSLELGDSALYFCASSEQGDTEAFFGQGTRLTVV.

The chain couples TRBV2 to TRBJ2-1, with 9 bases that match TRBD1. The CDR3 is 15 residues long. The V and J ends lost 3 bases and 2 bases, in that order; junction bases with no gene match: 2. Germline V gene sequence: CDR1 SNHLY, CDR2 FYNNEI. DNA for the CDR3: TGTGCCAGCAGTGATGGGACAGGGACCTACAATGAGCAGTTCTTC. Amino acids: CASSDGTGTYNEQFF. Full variable domain (rest looked up from reference TRBV2 and TRBJ2-1): EPEVTQTPSHQVTQMGQEVILRCVPISNHLYFYWYRQILGQKVEFLVSFYNNEISEKSEIFDDQFSVERPDGSNFTLKIRSTKLEDSAMYFCASSDGTGTYNEQFFGPGTRLTVL.

CDR3 nucleotides: TGTGCCAGCAGCCCAGGGAGGGCTGAAGCTTTCTTT. It is translated as CASSPGRAEAFF. The chain uses TRBV7-9 and TRBJ1-1; D possibly corresponds to TRBD1 (5 bases). The V and J ends lost 5 bases and 6 bases respectively, with 10 bases between them. The germline CDR1 and CDR2 sequences are SEHNR and FQNEAQ (reference sequence). The CDR3 totals 12 residues.

The chain carries TRBV5-6 and TRBJ2-4; TRBD2 aligns across 12 bases. This CDR3 is 16 amino acids long. In germline, CDR1 is SGHDT, CDR2 YYEEEE. J gave up 9 bases and V 2 bases, and 9 bases lay outside the gene matches. Here the CDR3 reads CASSFLAGGSNSIQYF. Written as DNA, the CDR3 is TGTGCCAGCAGCTTCCTAGCGGGAGGGTCGAATAGCATTCAGTACTTC. Full variable domain (remainder filled in from reference TRBV5-6 and TRBJ2-4): DAGVTQSPTHLIKTRGQQVTLRCSPKSGHDTVSWYQQALGQGPQFIFQYYEEEERQRGNFPDRFSGHQFPNYSSELNVNALLLGDSALYLCASSFLAGGSNSIQYFGAGTRLSVL.

With respect to this clone: Sequence at one end of the junction differs from germline and may be a read error. The sample holds other DNA sequences that translate to the same CDR3. The V call is TRBV9, the J call TRBJ1-6, with a tentative D call TRBD1 (6 bases). This CDR3 region has 15 residues. Germline V CDR1 and CDR2: SGDLS, YYNGEE. Written as DNA, the CDR3 is TGTGCCAGCAGCGAGGACAGCACCCCTAATTCACCCCTCCACTTC. Its protein is CASSEDSTPNSPLHF.

The rearrangement joins TRBV9 to TRBJ2-5; TRBD1 aligns across 8 bases. The DNA end favors TRBJ2-7, so the J call may be wrong. The CDR3 sequence is 14 residues long. Per germline, CDR1 SGDLS and CDR2 YYNGEE. The DNA for the CDR3 is TGTGCCAGCAGCCCGCGACAGGGGACCGACGAGCAGTACTTC. Protein sequence: CASSPRQGTDEQYF.

The V call is TRBV4-1, the J call TRBJ2-3; TRBD1 matches 7 bases. Trimming took 0 bases from V and 10 from J; bases not matched to a gene: 10. The CDR3 spans 15 residues. Germline V gene lookup returns CDR1 MGHRA and CDR2 YSYEKL. CDR3 residues: CASSQDPGQNDPQYF. The CDR3 nucleotides read TGCGCCAGCAGCCAAGACCCGGGACAGAACGACCCGCAGTATTTT.

This rearrangement joins TRBV12-5 to TRBJ2-7; D possibly corresponds to TRBD2 (5 bases). The V end was cut by 3 bases, the J end by 2 bases, with 20 bases between. CDR3 length: 17 amino acids. The germline V gene has CDR1 LGHNT and CDR2 FRNRAP. CDR3 coding DNA: TGTGCTAGTGGTTTCGTCGCGGGCAGCCTAGCCCCCTACGAGCAGTACTTC. This gives the protein CASGFVAGSLAPYEQYF. The variable domain in full, with the rest retrieved from reference TRBV12-5 and TRBJ2-7, is DARVTQTPRHKVTEMGQEVTMRCQPILGHNTVFWYRQTMMQGLELLAYFRNRAPLDDSGMPKDRFSAEMPDATLATLKIQPSEPRDSAVYFCASGFVAGSLAPYEQYFGPGTRLTVT.

V and J are TRBV5-1 and TRBJ2-5, with D tentatively TRBD1 (6 bases). Germline lookup yields CDR1 SGHRS and CDR2 YFSETQ. V lost 6 bases and J 11 bases, leaving 23 bases between the germline ends. The CDR3 sequence is 14 residues long. CDR3: CASTIETGSREQYF. The CDR3 coding sequence is TGCGCCAGCACCATTGAAACAGGGTCGAGGGAGCAGTACTTC.

Only a few counts were recorded for this clone. The chain recombines TRBV6-1 with TRBJ2-1, with 13 bases matching TRBD2. The CDR3 runs to 15 residues. The trim removed 2 bases at V and 9 bases at J, leaving 4 bases unmatched. CDR1 MNHNS and CDR2 SASEGT come from the germline V gene. The CDR3 sequence: CASSETSGGVTEQFF. The DNA for the CDR3 is TGTGCCAGCAGTGAAACTAGCGGGGGGGTTACTGAGCAGTTCTTC.

This clone was counted once. This chain connects TRBV2 to TRBJ1-5, with 9 bases aligning to TRBD1. The CDR3 contains 15 residues. V dropped 7 bases and J dropped 1; count of bases not matched to a gene: 5. The V gene's germline CDR1 is SNHLY and CDR2 FYNNEI. The CDR3 DNA sequence: TGTGCCAGCAATGGGGGACAGGGAAGCAATCAGCCCCAGCATTTT. This gives the protein CASNGGQGSNQPQHF.

This chain links TRBV15 with TRBJ1-2; D is ambiguous. From germline, CDR1 is LNHNV and CDR2 YYDKDF (reference sequence). The CDR3 is made up of 15 amino acids. Between the trimmed V and J ends, which lost 8 bases and 6 bases, there was a span of 22 bases. The CDR3 reads CATAAGGPNIDGYTF. The CDR3 region has the DNA TGTGCCACCGCTGCGGGTGGGCCGAATATCGATGGCTACACCTTC.

The chain employs TRBV5-4 and TRBJ1-2; TRBD1 matches 8 bases. CDR3 length equals 16 residues. The germline V gene has CDR1 SGHNT and CDR2 YYREEE (reference sequence). The CDR3 protein is CATTAGGSPQDWGYTF. The CDR3 nucleotides read TGTGCTACGACCGCAGGGGGCTCCCCCCAGGACTGGGGCTACACCTTC.

The V and J genes are TRBV6-1 and TRBJ2-1; TRBD1 matches 8 bases. The germline CDR1 and CDR2 sequences are MNHNS and SASEGT. The V and J ends lost 4 bases and 2 bases, in that order; junction bases with no gene match: 7. The CDR3 is made up of 16 amino acids. The CDR3 bases are TGTGCCAGCAGTGTAACCGGGACAGGAGCCTACAATGAGCAGTTCTTC. Translation: CASSVTGTGAYNEQFF.

The V and J genes are TRBV4-1 and TRBJ2-4, with 9 positions matching TRBD1. V shed 3 bases and J 4 bases; nucleotides not matched to a gene: 7. Germline assignment: CDR1 MGHRA and CDR2 YSYEKL. This CDR3 is built from 16 residues. The CDR3 spells CASSQGQGVQKNIQYF. Here the CDR3 DNA reads TGCGCCAGCAGCCAGGGACAGGGTGTACAGAAAAACATTCAGTACTTC.

This chain links TRBV10-3 with TRBJ2-1; TRBD2 matches 8 bases. Germline V gene data show CDR1 as ENHRY and CDR2 as SYGVKD. The trim removed 3 bases at V and 0 bases at J, leaving 13 bases unmatched. CDR3 length: 19 residues. CDR3 nucleotide sequence: TGTGCCATCAGTGACACCCACTATCCAGCGGGAGCCTCCTACAATGAGCAGTTCTTC. This codes for CAISDTHYPAGASYNEQFF.

The J gene is TRBJ2-3, the V gene TRBV7-6, with a tentative D call TRBD1 (6 bases). V was shortened by 5 bases and J by 0 bases, with 15 bases between the two germline ends. The CDR3 is 16 amino acids. CDR1 SGHVS and CDR2 FNYEAQ come from the germline V gene. The CDR3 loop is CASSPNRASSTDTQYF. The CDR3 DNA is TGTGCCAGCAGCCCCAACAGGGCCTCTAGCACAGATACGCAGTATTTT.

The chain couples TRBV7-2 to TRBJ2-7; TRBD2 matches 9 bases. Trimming at V came to 5 bases and at J to 2 bases, leaving 10 bases not matched to a gene. Germline V gives CDR1 SGHTA, CDR2 FQGNSA. The CDR3 has 16 residues. The CDR3: CASSAAGTSQTYEQYF. CDR3 in DNA: TGTGCCAGCAGCGCAGCCGGGACTAGCCAAACCTACGAGCAGTACTTC.

This clone was seen a handful of times. Mismatch with germline at one junction end may stem from a read error. The gene calls are TRBV7-9 and TRBJ2-2, with 11 bases fitting TRBD2. The germline CDR1 and CDR2 sequences are SEHNR and FQNEAQ (reference sequence). The CDR3 is 17 residues long. The CDR3 bases are TGTTCCAGCACCAACCCCTGGACTAGCGGGCAGACCGGGGAGCTGTTTTTT. Residues: CSSTNPWTSGQTGELFF.

V gene TRBV25-1 combines with J gene TRBJ1-1; D is uncertain. The CDR3 runs to 13 residues. Per germline, CDR1 MGHDK and CDR2 SYGVNS. V was cut by 8 bases and J by 1 base, with 11 bases left in between. The CDR3 bases are TGTGCCAGCGCGAACGGGAAGAACACTGAAGCTTTCTTT. It yields the protein CASANGKNTEAFF.

The chain links TRBV9 to TRBJ2-7; 9 nucleotides match TRBD1. Trimming took 1 base from V and 6 from J; bases not matched to a gene: 2. There are 13 residues in the CDR3. Germline V gene data show CDR1 as SGDLS and CDR2 as YYNGEE. CDR3 bases: TGTGCCAGCAGCGTAAAGACAGGGGGCGAGCAGTACTTC. Encoded protein: CASSVKTGGEQYF.

The CDR3 region has the DNA TGTGCCTGGAGTCCGGGACATAAGAATGAAAAACTGTTTTTT. Protein sequence: CAWSPGHKNEKLFF. V is TRBV30 and J is TRBJ1-4, with a possible D match to TRBD1 (6 bases). CDR1 and CDR2 (germline): GTSNPN, SVGIG (reference sequence). The CDR3 length is 14 residues. V lost 2 bases to trimming and J lost 5 bases, with 12 bases between them.

The genes are TRBV29-1 and TRBJ2-5; a weak D match, TRBD2 (5 bases). The CDR3 sequence is 13 residues long. Germline CDR1 SQVTM, CDR2 ANQGSEA. V was cut by 7 bases and J by 2 bases, with 14 bases left in between. CDR3 residues: CSAPGVPQETQYF. DNA of the CDR3: TGCAGCGCCCCCGGGGTCCCACAAGAGACCCAGTACTTC. Looking up the rest from reference TRBV29-1 and TRBJ2-5 gives the full variable domain: SAVISQKPSRDICQRGTSLTIQCQVDSQVTMMFWYRQQPGQSLTLIATANQGSEATYESGFVIDKFPISRPNLTFSTLTVSNMSPEDSSIYLCSAPGVPQETQYFGPGTRLLVL.

This sequence joins TRBV5-1 and TRBJ2-3; TRBD2 is a possible D gene (6 bases). The CDR3 runs to 18 residues. Trimming took 2 bases from V and 0 from J, leaving 19 bases between them. CDR1 is SGHRS and CDR2 is YFSETQ in the germline V gene. The CDR3 is CASSFGGDRATSTDTQYF. DNA of the CDR3: TGCGCCAGCAGCTTCGGGGGTGACCGAGCGACTAGCACAGATACGCAGTATTTT.